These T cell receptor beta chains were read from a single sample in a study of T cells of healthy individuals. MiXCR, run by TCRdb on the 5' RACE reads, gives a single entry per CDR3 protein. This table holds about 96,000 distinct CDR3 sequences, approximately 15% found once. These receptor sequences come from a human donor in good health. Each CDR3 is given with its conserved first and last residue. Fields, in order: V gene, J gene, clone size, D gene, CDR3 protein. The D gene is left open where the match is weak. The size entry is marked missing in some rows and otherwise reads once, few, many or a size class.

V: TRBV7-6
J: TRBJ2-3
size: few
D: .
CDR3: CASSLSLATDTQYF

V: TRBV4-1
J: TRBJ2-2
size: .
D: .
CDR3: CASSQRAGITGELFF

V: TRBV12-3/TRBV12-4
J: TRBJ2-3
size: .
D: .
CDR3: CASSRTETQYF

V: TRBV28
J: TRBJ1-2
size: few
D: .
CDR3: CASSLSTGNYGYTF

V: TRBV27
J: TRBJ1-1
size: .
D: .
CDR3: CASSHSGNTEAFF

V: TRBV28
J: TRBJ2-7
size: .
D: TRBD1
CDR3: CASSLADRAYEQYF

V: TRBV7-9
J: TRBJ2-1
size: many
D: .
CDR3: CASSLGAGLHYNEQFF

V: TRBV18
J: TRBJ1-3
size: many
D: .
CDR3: CASSPGLNSGNTIYF

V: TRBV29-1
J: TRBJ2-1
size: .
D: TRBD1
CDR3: CSVDRGDEQFF

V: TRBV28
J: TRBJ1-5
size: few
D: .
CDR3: CASSFGQDQPQHF

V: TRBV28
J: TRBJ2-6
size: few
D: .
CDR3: CASSHQGGANVLTF

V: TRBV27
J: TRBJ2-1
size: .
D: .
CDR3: CASSFRPGDEQFF

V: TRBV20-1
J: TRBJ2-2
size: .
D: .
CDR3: CSALYLNTGELFF

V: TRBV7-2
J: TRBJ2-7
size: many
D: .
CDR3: CASSWDGTYEQYF

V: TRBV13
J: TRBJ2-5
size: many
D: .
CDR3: CASSLGGTPYQETQYF

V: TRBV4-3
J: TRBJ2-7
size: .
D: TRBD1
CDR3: CASSQDSRGRYEQYF

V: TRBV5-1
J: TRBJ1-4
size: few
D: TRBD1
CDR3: CASSFRQGDEKLFF

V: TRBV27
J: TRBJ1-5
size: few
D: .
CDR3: CASSLDWGNQPQHF

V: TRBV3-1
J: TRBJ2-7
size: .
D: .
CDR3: CASSQYRVSEQYF

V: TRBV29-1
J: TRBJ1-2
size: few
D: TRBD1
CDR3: CSVDPGGLYGYTF

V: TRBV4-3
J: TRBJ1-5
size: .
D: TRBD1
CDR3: CASSHRDRGPQHF

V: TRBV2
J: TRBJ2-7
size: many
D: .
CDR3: CASSVGLGHEQYF

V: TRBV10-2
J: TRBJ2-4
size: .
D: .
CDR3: CASSVAEAPLAKNIQYF

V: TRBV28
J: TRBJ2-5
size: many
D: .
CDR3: CASSLGTLQETQYF

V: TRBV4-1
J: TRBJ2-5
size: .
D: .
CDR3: CASSHDAQETQYF

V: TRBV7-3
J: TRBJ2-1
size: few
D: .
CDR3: CASSQWVGVQYNEQFF

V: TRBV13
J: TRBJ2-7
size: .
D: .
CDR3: CASSPVSRGEQYF

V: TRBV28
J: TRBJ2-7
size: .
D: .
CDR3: CASSLMGRPTRSYEQYF

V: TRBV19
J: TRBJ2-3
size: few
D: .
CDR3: CASSNRGGGLGTDTQYF

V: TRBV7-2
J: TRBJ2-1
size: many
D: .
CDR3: CASSLWKEPNEQFF

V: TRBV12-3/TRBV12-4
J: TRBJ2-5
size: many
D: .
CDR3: CASSFHGGLGETQYF

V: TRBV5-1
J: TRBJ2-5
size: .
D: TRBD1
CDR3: CASSPWTGGETQYF

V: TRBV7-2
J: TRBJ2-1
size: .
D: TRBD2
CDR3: CASSFSGVYNEQFF

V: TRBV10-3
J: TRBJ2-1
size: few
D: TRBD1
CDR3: CASEQGADNEQFF

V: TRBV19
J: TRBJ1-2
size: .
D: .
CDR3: CASSEGFNYGYTF

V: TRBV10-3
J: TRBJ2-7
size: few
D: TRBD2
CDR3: CATRLAGPYSYEQYF

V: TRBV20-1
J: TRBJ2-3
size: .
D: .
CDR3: CSAREGEYTQYF

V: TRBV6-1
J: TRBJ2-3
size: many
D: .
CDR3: CASSEWGLASITDTQYF

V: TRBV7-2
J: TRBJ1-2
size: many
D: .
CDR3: CASSLGGLGGSGYTF

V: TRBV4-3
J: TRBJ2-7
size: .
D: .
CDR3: CASSQDEGESSYEQYF

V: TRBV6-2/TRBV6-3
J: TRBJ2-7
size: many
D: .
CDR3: CASSYFGTHEQYF

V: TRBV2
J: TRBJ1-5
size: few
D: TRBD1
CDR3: CASSENPGGFQPQHF

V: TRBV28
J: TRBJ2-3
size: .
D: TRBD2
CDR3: CASSSITSGPDTQYF

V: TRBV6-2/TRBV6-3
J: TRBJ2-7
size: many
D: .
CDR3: CASSYYGAYEQYF

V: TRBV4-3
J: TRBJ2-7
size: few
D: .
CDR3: CASSPDGGRTYEQYF

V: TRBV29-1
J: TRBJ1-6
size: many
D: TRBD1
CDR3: CSVEEGLRQGRDSPLHF

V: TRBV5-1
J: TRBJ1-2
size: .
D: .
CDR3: CASSPSAGLHGYTF

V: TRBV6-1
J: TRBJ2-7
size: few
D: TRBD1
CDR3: CASTPGQGPYEQYF

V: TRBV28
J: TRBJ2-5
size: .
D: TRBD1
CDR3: CASNTGDQETQYF

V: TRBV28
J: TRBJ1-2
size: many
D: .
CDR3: CASRPGGSGYGYTF

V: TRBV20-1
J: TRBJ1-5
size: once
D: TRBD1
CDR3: CSAREDRGGNQPQHF

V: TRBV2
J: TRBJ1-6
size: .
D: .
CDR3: CASSDARRDSPLHF

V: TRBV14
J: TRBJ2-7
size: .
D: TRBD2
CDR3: CASSQGGSGYEQYF